Listed below are T cell receptor beta chains from one sample, sequenced in a study of T cell responses to AZD1222 COVID-19 vaccine. Profiled with immunoSEQ multiplex PCR; TCRdb holds only in-frame clones, not every one. The sample consists of tens of thousands of clones, approximately 91% of them appearing once. Sequencing used peripheral blood, obtained on day 0 of MenACWY control vaccination. All receptors come from an adult in good health. Each CDR3 is given with its conserved first and last residue.

v_call cdr3_aa
TRBV5-1 CASSPTGTSGGPNEQFF
TRBV7-2 CASSLAGEQFF
TRBV29-1 CSVTGQGSDQPQHF
TRBV9 CASSVVTGTTSTDTQYF
TRBV19 CASSIGVNTEAFF
TRBV5-1 CASSLVAGGATEAFF
TRBV11-1 CASSSTRNTEAFF
TRBV4-1 CASSQGEAGGLYNEQFF
TRBV15 CATSRAQGNSPLHF
TRBV12-3/TRBV12-4 CASSLTGTQPQHF
TRBV12-3/TRBV12-4 CASSLSIAYEQYF
TRBV2 CASSGGRKGTDTQYF
TRBV11-3 CASSGRTVSSGANVLTF
TRBV7-8 CASSLGLAGGQETQYF
TRBV6-2/TRBV6-3 CASSESRLQGGSYEQYF
TRBV6-2/TRBV6-3 CASSSRGGRWSEQFF
TRBV19 CASSPQARGTGRIYF
TRBV9 CASSVAGGAKSGELFF
TRBV6-5 CASSLAGGNEQFF
TRBV20-1 CSASRRNTEAFF
TRBV9 CASSVAQGGETQYF
TRBV6-6 CASSLPQGQNTGELFF
TRBV7-8 CASSADRRSNGYTF
TRBV4-3 CASSPEVGPHGYTF
TRBV19 CASSYSEGAKTQYF
TRBV4-1 CASSQDLRGGDTQYF
TRBV30 CAWTAGGTAPNIQYF
TRBV7-9 CASSFTTSGGSTGELFF
TRBV6-2/TRBV6-3 CASSRGQWAYNEQFF
TRBV15 CATSWGQGYSNQPQHF
TRBV18 CASSREPTKNIQYF
TRBV4-1 CASSRVLTGLTGELFF
TRBV6-2/TRBV6-3 CASTYRGSTEAFF
TRBV10-2 CASSDWGQSSYEQYF
TRBV3-1/TRBV3-2 CASSQVLDGNTIYF
TRBV6-2/TRBV6-3 CASSYEPSPSGGPSETQYF
TRBV19 CASSIQGNQETQYF
TRBV9 CASSTVWGADTGELFF
TRBV19 CASSPGTGKLGF
TRBV5-4 CASSPAGRGSTDTQYF
TRBV5-6 CASSLGGESSGNTIYF
TRBV27 CASSLAGGYNEQFF
TRBV6-5 CASRPQSSGNTIYF
TRBV2 CASSTGARGYTF
TRBV6-5 CASSSTAVSGYTF
TRBV3-1/TRBV3-2 CASGTGLQETQYF
TRBV9 CASSVVGGAGETQYF
TRBV10-3 CAISESRLDPSSYNEQFF
TRBV12-3/TRBV12-4 CASSPRPREGYTF
TRBV3-1/TRBV3-2 CASSPPGLAGPQHF
TRBV3-1/TRBV3-2 CASSQEAAGTNYNEQFF
TRBV20-1 CSARQTEAFF
TRBV3-1/TRBV3-2 CASSWASGNEQFF